The T cell receptor (beta chain) under discussion was sequenced for a study of shared clonotypes between healthy human individuals. The protocol was immunoSEQ multiplex PCR, while the TCRdb copy is restricted to in-frame clones and leaves out a portion. The sample holds millions of clones, just over 90% seen once. CD45RO-negative cells were positively selected for CCR7, leaving out terminally differentiated effector memory CD45RA+ cells. As regards this clone: Other DNA sequences within the sample encode an identical CDR3.

The CDR3 is made up of 13 amino acids. Germline CDR1 and CDR2: SEHNR and FQNEAQ (reference sequence). V shed 5 bases and J shed 0 bases, with 7 bases lying between them. V and J are TRBV7-9 and TRBJ1-1, with D unclear. The sequenced material came from naive CD8+ T cells from PBMCs. This clonotype was sampled from a man aged 18 to 29 in good health. Some clones in this sample may be carry-over from other donors' samples. CDR3 loop: CASSLVLNTEAFF. The CDR3 coding sequence is TGTGCCAGCAGCCTAGTTCTGAACACTGAAGCTTTCTTT.